This T cell receptor (beta chain) was found in a study of control samples from healthy donors and cancer patients. With V trimmed by 3 bases and J by 4 bases, 7 bases remained unmatched. This CDR3 is 16 amino acids long. CDR1 and CDR2 (germline): LNHDA, SQIVND (reference sequence). Sequencing used immunoSEQ multiplex PCR; TCRdb keeps in-frame clones, though not all of them. The profile shows tens of thousands of clones, 91% of them singletons. The V and J genes are TRBV19 and TRBJ2-3; 10 bases are a match to TRBD1. This receptor was obtained from a man aged 50 to 59 with lung cancer. Sequencing was carried out using PBMCs. The CDR3 sequence: CASSIPPGQGSDTQYF. CDR3 DNA sequence: TGTGCCAGTAGTATTCCTCCGGGACAGGGGTCAGATACGCAGTATTTT.